This TCR beta chain derives from a study of shared T cell receptors in the human thymus. Measured with immunoSEQ multiplex PCR; TCRdb has only the in-frame clones, and not every one. The sample has roughly 700,000 clones; 70% to 90% are singletons. There are 15 residues in the CDR3. Germline V lookup: CDR1 SGHVS, CDR2 FNYEAQ. V trimming: 1 base; J trimming: 5 bases; junction bases outside the gene matches: 4. This sample was also put to use in a study of human thymus T cells. That paper notes: Thymic tissue was derived from resections collected during corrective heart surgery. Gene usage for V and J segments appeared biased in thymic and blood repertoires.

This chain connects TRBV7-6 to TRBJ2-1; 8 bases agree with TRBD1. The clonotype originates from a boy younger than two with a congenital heart defect. Input material: thymocytes. In nucleotides, the CDR3 is TGTGCCAGCAGCTTAGTGGCAGGGGGCAACAATGAGCAGTTCTTC. Translation: CASSLVAGGNNEQFF.